This is a list of T cell receptor beta chains from one sample in a study of beta chain features in type 1 diabetes. Some clones are missing from TCRdb's copy, which holds only in-frame ones; the method was immunoSEQ multiplex PCR. The sample shows fewer than 300,000 clones, 11% of them seen only once. The sequenced sample was naive CD4+ T cells from blood. The receptors were sampled from a man aged 30 to 45 with type 1 diabetes. Each CDR3 is given with its conserved first and last residue. A D gene is named only where the DNA matches it firmly. Clone size is stated in some rows and not others, as once, few, many or a class when expanded.

TRBV5-6	TRBD1	TRBJ2-7	few	CASSPGTGVAYEQYF	TGTGCCAGCAGCCCCGGGACAGGGGTTGCCTACGAGCAGTACTTC
TRBV7-8	NA	TRBJ1-2	few	CASSLAQGYGYTF	TGTGCCAGCAGCTTAGCCCAGGGCTATGGCTACACCTTC
TRBV6-5	NA	TRBJ2-7	few	CASSYDPTGSYEQYF	TGTGCCAGCAGTTACGATCCAACGGGCTCCTACGAGCAGTACTTC
TRBV2	NA	TRBJ2-5	few	CASSESRETQYF	TGTGCCAGCAGTGAATCGAGGGAGACCCAGTACTTC
TRBV28	NA	TRBJ2-5	few	CASSLEQETQYF	TGTGCCAGCAGTTTAGAGCAAGAGACCCAGTACTTC
TRBV19	TRBD2	TRBJ2-7	NA	CASSGLAVFRQYF	TGTGCCAGTAGTGGACTAGCGGTATTTAGGCAGTACTTC
TRBV27	TRBD2	TRBJ2-5	NA	CASKTSGRETQYF	TGTGCCAGCAAGACTAGCGGCCGAGAGACCCAGTACTTC
TRBV6-1	TRBD2	TRBJ2-5	NA	CASSRGDFRETQYF	TGTGCCAGCAGTCGGGGGGACTTTAGGGAGACCCAGTACTTC
TRBV9	TRBD2	TRBJ2-3	few	CASSVTSAGDTQYF	TGTGCCAGCAGCGTAACTAGCGCGGGGGATACGCAGTATTTT
TRBV2	NA	TRBJ2-2	few	CASSQGGPWTGELFF	TGTGCCAGCAGCCAAGGGGGACCTTGGACCGGGGAGCTGTTTTTT
TRBV19	NA	TRBJ2-5	NA	CASRPPGETQYF	TGTGCCAGTAGACCGCCAGGGGAGACCCAGTACTTC
TRBV28	NA	TRBJ2-1	once	CASSLSWNEQFF	TGTGCCAGCAGTTTAAGCTGGAATGAGCAGTTCTTC
TRBV9	NA	TRBJ2-1	NA	CASSAPISGEQFF	TGTGCCAGCAGCGCCCCCATTAGCGGTGAGCAGTTCTTC
TRBV2	TRBD2	TRBJ2-5	NA	CACKAGGLGKTQYF	TGTGCCTGCAAGGCGGGGGGCCTCGGAAAGACCCAGTACTTC
TRBV7-8	NA	TRBJ2-1	few	CASSRRTPSSYNEQFF	TGTGCCAGCAGCCGGAGGACGCCGAGCTCCTACAATGAGCAGTTCTTC
TRBV28	TRBD1	TRBJ1-5	NA	CASSSIQGWAQHF	TGTGCCAGCAGTTCTATACAGGGGTGGGCCCAGCATTTT
TRBV7-3	NA	TRBJ1-1	NA	CASSLTSGGGTEAFF	TGTGCCAGCAGCTTAACGTCAGGCGGGGGAACTGAAGCTTTCTTT
TRBV4-1	TRBD1	TRBJ2-7	NA	CASSQQDRGRSYEQYF	TGCGCCAGCAGCCAACAGGACAGGGGCCGCTCCTACGAGCAGTACTTC
TRBV27	TRBD1	TRBJ1-1	NA	CASSLYETGGAAFF	TGTGCCAGCAGTTTATATGAGACAGGGGGCGCCGCTTTCTTT
TRBV7-9	TRBD1	TRBJ1-1	NA	CASSQRDRDRAFF	TGTGCCAGCAGCCAACGGGACAGGGATAGGGCTTTCTTT
TRBV19	NA	TRBJ1-1	few	CASSPSQMNTEAFF	TGTGCCAGTAGTCCCTCCCAGATGAACACTGAAGCTTTCTTT
TRBV18	TRBD2	TRBJ2-3	NA	CASSPGTSGGPYTQYF	TGTGCCAGCTCACCCGGTACTAGCGGGGGGCCCTATACGCAGTATTTT
TRBV5-1	TRBD1	TRBJ1-6	NA	CASSLDGTDNSPLHF	TGCGCCAGCAGCTTGGATGGGACAGATAATTCACCCCTCCACTTT
TRBV6-5	TRBD1	TRBJ1-1	few	CASSQGQEAFF	TGTGCCAGCAGCCAGGGACAGGAAGCTTTCTTT
TRBV6-5	NA	TRBJ1-2	few	CASRNFAGASGYTF	TGTGCCAGCAGAAACTTTGCAGGGGCAAGTGGCTACACCTTC
TRBV7-9	NA	TRBJ2-7	few	CASSLNAGTLAYEQYF	TGTGCCAGCAGCTTAAATGCCGGGACACTAGCCTACGAGCAGTACTTC
TRBV7-2	TRBD2	TRBJ2-5	few	CASSFGRGQETQYF	TGTGCCAGCAGCTTTGGGCGGGGGCAAGAGACCCAGTACTTC
TRBV5-1	NA	TRBJ2-5	NA	CASSSAGAGVETQYF	TGCGCCAGCAGCTCGGCCGGGGCAGGGGTAGAGACCCAGTACTTC
TRBV5-6	NA	TRBJ1-4	few	CASSLQGLATNEKLFF	TGTGCCAGCAGCTTGCAAGGACTTGCAACTAATGAAAAACTGTTTTTT
TRBV14	NA	TRBJ2-3	NA	CASSQTAYTQYF	TGTGCCAGCAGCCAAACAGCATATACGCAGTATTTT
TRBV13	TRBD1	TRBJ2-5	few	CASSSTGGETQYF	TGTGCCAGCAGCTCGACAGGGGGAGAGACCCAGTACTTC
TRBV5-4	TRBD2	TRBJ2-2	few	CASSPGGASTGELFF	TGTGCCAGCAGCCCCGGGGGGGCTAGCACCGGGGAGCTGTTTTTT
TRBV5-1	NA	TRBJ1-5	NA	CASSEAGPNQPQHF	TGCGCCAGCAGCGAAGCGGGTCCTAATCAGCCCCAGCATTTT
TRBV7-9	NA	TRBJ2-1	NA	CASSPSTGTWQFF	TGTGCCAGCAGCCCTTCGACGGGGACTTGGCAGTTCTTC
TRBV5-1	NA	TRBJ2-4	few	CANSPRMVAGNIQYF	TGCGCCAACTCCCCCAGAATGGTCGCGGGAAACATTCAGTACTTC
TRBV14	TRBD2	TRBJ2-5	few	CASSQDWVAGRWQETQYF	TGTGCCAGCAGCCAAGATTGGGTAGCGGGGAGATGGCAAGAGACCCAGTACTTC
TRBV29-1	TRBD1	TRBJ1-1	NA	CSGGQGAFIEAFF	TGCAGCGGTGGACAGGGGGCGTTTATCGAAGCTTTCTTT
TRBV6-6	NA	TRBJ1-2	few	CASSPDSLYGYTF	TGTGCCAGCAGTCCGGACAGCCTGTATGGCTACACCTTC
TRBV5-4	NA	TRBJ2-7	few	CASSLDRGALAEQYF	TGTGCCAGCAGCTTGGACCGGGGAGCCTTGGCCGAGCAGTACTTC
TRBV5-8	TRBD2	TRBJ2-1	NA	CASSFRGGLYNEQFF	TGTGCCAGCAGCTTTCGCGGGGGTCTGTACAATGAGCAGTTCTTC
TRBV6-5	TRBD1	TRBJ2-7	NA	CASNTQGRAYEQYF	TGTGCCAGCAATACACAGGGGAGAGCCTACGAGCAGTACTTC
TRBV29-1	NA	TRBJ2-3	NA	CSVEASADTQYF	TGCAGCGTTGAAGCTAGCGCAGATACGCAGTATTTT